The 27 T cell receptor beta chains presented below share a single source sample, sequenced in a study of somatic mutations in cytotoxic T cells in rheumatoid arthritis. Assay used: immunoSEQ multiplex PCR; TCRdb lists only in-frame clones, some missing. The table has approximately 14,000 clones, around 78% seen once; the top ten hold around 7.7%. Specimen: CD8+ T cells sorted from blood. The source of these receptors is an adult with rheumatoid arthritis.

This sequence joins TRBV29-1 and TRBJ2-2; 8 bases align to TRBD2. J was trimmed by 7 bases and V by 4 bases; bases with no gene match: 5. CDR1 and CDR2 from the germline V gene are SQVTM and ANQGSEA. This CDR3 comprises 13 residues. The CDR3 reads CSVVTGGIGELFF. Written as DNA, the CDR3 is TGCAGCGTTGTGACGGGGGGGATCGGGGAGCTGTTTTTT.

In this sample, this clone turned up once. V and J are TRBV7-9 and TRBJ2-7, with no clear D. The CDR3 has 14 amino acids. CDR1 is SEHNR and CDR2 is FQNEAQ in the germline V gene (reference sequence). Between the trimmed V and J ends, which lost 5 bases and 2 bases, there was a span of 13 bases. The CDR3 loop reads CASSQENFPYEQYF. The CDR3 DNA reads as TGTGCCAGCAGCCAAGAAAATTTCCCCTACGAGCAGTACTTC.

The rearrangement joins TRBV28 to TRBJ1-2; a weak D match, TRBD1 (5 bases). Germline lookup yields CDR1 MDHEN and CDR2 SYDVKM. The CDR3 is 15 residues long. V shed 5 bases and J shed 0 bases, with 13 bases lying between them. The CDR3 here is CASSGQGPSNYGYTF. CDR3 coding DNA: TGTGCCAGCAGTGGGCAGGGCCCTTCTAACTATGGCTACACCTTC.

The sample holds a few counts of this clone. V is TRBV2 and J is TRBJ1-2; D call uncertain. Trimming pared 7 bases from V and 2 bases from J, leaving 11 bases between. CDR1 and CDR2 (germline): SNHLY, FYNNEI. CDR3 length equals 13 residues. The CDR3 loop is CASTLIGNYGYTF. CDR3 DNA sequence: TGTGCCAGCACCCTTATCGGGAACTATGGCTACACCTTC.

V usage is TRBV2 and J usage is TRBJ2-2; no firm D call. The CDR3 is made up of 13 amino acids. The germline V gene has CDR1 SNHLY and CDR2 FYNNEI. With 2 bases removed from V and 6 bases from J, the gap between germline ends came to 7 bases. The CDR3 protein is CASSEKGSGELFF. CDR3 nucleotides: TGTGCCAGCAGTGAAAAGGGTTCCGGGGAGCTGTTTTTT.

The chain employs TRBV4-2 and TRBJ2-1, with D unclear. Trimming shortened V by 3 bases and J by 0 bases, and 15 bases separated the two germline ends. The CDR3 is 17 amino acids. Germline V gives CDR1 LGHNA, CDR2 YNFKEQ. The CDR3 here is CASSHPQAISSYNEQFF. The CDR3 DNA reads as TGTGCCAGCAGCCACCCCCAGGCCATTAGCTCCTACAATGAGCAGTTCTTC.

For the CDR3, the DNA is TGTGCCAGCAGCAATGGACAGGGGGCGAGCACTGAAGCTTTCTTT. This codes for CASSNGQGASTEAFF. The chain uses TRBV9 and TRBJ1-1; 11 bases map to TRBD1. CDR1 is SGDLS, CDR2 YYNGEE, per germline. The CDR3 extends over 15 amino acids. Germline trimming cut 4 bases from V and 4 bases from J; bases unmatched to any gene: 6.

V is TRBV19 and J is TRBJ1-2; 8 bases are a match to TRBD1. This CDR3 region has 15 residues. Unmatched junction bases numbered 7, after V lost 2 bases and J lost 5 bases. Looked up from germline, CDR1 is LNHDA and CDR2 is SQIVND (reference sequence). This CDR3 reads CASSIRGQGDYGYTF. CDR3 bases: TGTGCCAGTAGTATACGAGGACAGGGCGATTATGGCTACACCTTC.

This clone has only one observation. The chain employs TRBV27 and TRBJ2-7; D call uncertain. Germline V gene sequence: CDR1 MNHEY, CDR2 SMNVEV (reference sequence). V gave up 3 bases and J gave up 3 bases, with 9 bases separating them. This CDR3 spans 13 amino acids. CDR3 in DNA: TGTGCCAGCAGTTTCCCCGCGGACTACGAGCAGTACTTC. Residues: CASSFPADYEQYF.

This rearrangement joins TRBV9 to TRBJ1-1; unclear D gene. The CDR3 has 14 residues. The germline CDR1 and CDR2 sequences are SGDLS and YYNGEE. V was pared by 3 bases and J by 4 bases, with 13 bases between. The CDR3 region has the DNA TGTGCCAGCAGCGGCAGTATCCTGGGCACTGAAGCTTTCTTT. It encodes CASSGSILGTEAFF.

The CDR3 here is CASSLAEPGTGNSPLHF. CDR3 coding DNA: TGTGCCAGCAGCTTAGCTGAACCCGGGACAGGGAATTCACCCCTCCACTTT. The chain uses TRBV7-9 and TRBJ1-6, with TRBD1 matching 9 bases. Germline assignment: CDR1 SEHNR and CDR2 FQNEAQ (reference sequence). The junction had 7 bases not matched to a gene; V was cut back by 0 bases and J by 7 bases. There are 17 residues in the CDR3. Full variable domain (missing parts from reference TRBV7-9 and TRBJ1-6): DTGVSQNPRHKITKRGQNVTFRCDPISEHNRLYWYRQTLGQGPEFLTYFQNEAQLEKSRLLSDRFSAERPKGSFSTLEIQRTEQGDSAMYLCASSLAEPGTGNSPLHFGNGTRLTVT.

The gene calls are TRBV7-3 and TRBJ2-2; D not certain. This CDR3 is built from 13 residues. Trimming pared 4 bases from V and 0 bases from J, leaving 3 bases between. Germline-derived CDR1 and CDR2 are SGHTA and FQGTGA. CDR3 sequence: CASSSANTGELFF. The DNA of the CDR3 is TGTGCCAGCAGCTCTGCGAACACCGGGGAGCTGTTTTTT.

The V call is TRBV7-9, the J call TRBJ1-4; D not resolved. Trimming removed 8 bases from V and 1 base from J, with 8 bases in between. Per the germline V gene, CDR1 is SEHNR and CDR2 is FQNEAQ (reference sequence). This CDR3 is built from 13 residues. The CDR3 is CASADGTNEKLFF. The CDR3 DNA reads as TGTGCCAGCGCGGATGGAACTAATGAAAAACTGTTTTTT.

The V call is TRBV15, the J call TRBJ2-1, with D perhaps matching TRBD1 or TRBD2 (5 bases each). The CDR3 runs 16 residues. The V and J ends lost 4 bases and 9 bases respectively, with 22 bases between them. CDR1 is LNHNV and CDR2 is YYDKDF in the germline V gene (reference sequence). CDR3 sequence reads: CATSTEVRDSRGEQFF. The CDR3 nucleotides are TGTGCCACCAGCACCGAGGTTAGGGATTCGAGGGGTGAGCAGTTCTTC. The entire variable domain, with the rest obtained from reference TRBV15 and TRBJ2-1, is as follows: DAMVIQNPRYQVTQFGKPVTLSCSQTLNHNVMYWYQQKSSQAPKLLFHYYDKDFNNEADTPDNFQSRRPNTSFCFLDIRSPGLGDTAMYLCATSTEVRDSRGEQFFGPGTRLTVL.

The chain couples TRBV30 to TRBJ2-1, with 9 bases matching TRBD2. The germline gives CDR1 GTSNPN, CDR2 SVGIG (reference sequence). The CDR3 totals 16 residues. V trimming: 2 bases; J trimming: 8 bases; junction bases outside the gene matches: 13. The CDR3 region is CAWSIAFFSGRYEQFF. CDR3 nucleotides: TGTGCCTGGAGTATAGCCTTCTTTAGCGGGAGATATGAGCAGTTCTTC.

The V call is TRBV4-2, the J call TRBJ2-3, with 8 bases fitting TRBD2. Germline V gene sequence: CDR1 LGHNA, CDR2 YNFKEQ. This CDR3 contains 16 residues. Germline trimming cut 0 bases from V and 1 base from J; bases unmatched to any gene: 3. The CDR3 DNA sequence: TGTGCCAGCAGCCAAGAGGAAGCGGGGGGCACAGATACGCAGTATTTT. It yields the protein CASSQEEAGGTDTQYF.

This clone was detected only once. The chain joins TRBV9 to TRBJ2-1; D is uncertain. This CDR3 is built from 18 residues. From germline, CDR1 is SGDLS and CDR2 YYNGEE. V dropped 4 bases and J dropped 4 bases, with 24 bases sitting between them. The CDR3 bases are TGTGCCAGCAGCCCACCTGGATGGGAAGAAGGGATGTACAATGAGCAGTTCTTC. This sequence encodes CASSPPGWEEGMYNEQFF.

The V and J genes are TRBV19 and TRBJ2-7; 7 bases agree with TRBD1. CDR3 size: 13 residues. V gave up 7 bases and J gave up 2 bases; unmatched junction bases: 5. Germline lookup yields CDR1 LNHDA and CDR2 SQIVND (reference sequence). CDR3: CASTSGTAYEQYF. The CDR3 DNA is TGTGCCAGTACTTCCGGGACAGCCTACGAGCAGTACTTC.

The chain links TRBV4-2 to TRBJ1-1; no reliable D call. Germline-derived CDR1 and CDR2 are LGHNA and YNFKEQ. The CDR3 totals 16 residues. The ends were cut back, 5 bases at V and 0 bases at J, with 16 bases in the middle. CDR3 in DNA: TGTGCCAGCAGCTACCAGCCCACGGGGTTGAACACTGAAGCTTTCTTT. This gives the protein CASSYQPTGLNTEAFF.

The chain combines TRBV4-1 with TRBJ1-5; D gene ambiguous. Germline V gene data show CDR1 as MGHRA and CDR2 as YSYEKL. The CDR3 is made up of 13 amino acids. V lost 1 base, J lost 4 bases, and 5 bases lay in between. The CDR3 bases are TGCGCCAGCAGCCAAGGGGGAAATCAGCCCCAGCATTTT. Translated, it gives CASSQGGNQPQHF.

The J gene is TRBJ2-7, the V gene TRBV10-3, with 9 bases that match TRBD2. The CDR3 runs 13 residues. After removal of 7 bases from V and 5 bases from J, the junction contained 6 bases not matched to a gene. Germline V gene sequence: CDR1 ENHRY, CDR2 SYGVKD. CDR3 coding DNA: TGTGCCATCACCCCGGGACTAGCAAACGAGCAGTACTTC. Residues: CAITPGLANEQYF.

This rearrangement joins TRBV28 to TRBJ1-1; D is perhaps TRBD1 (5 bases). V dropped 5 bases and J dropped 3 bases, with 13 bases sitting between them. The CDR3 covers 14 residues. Germline lookup yields CDR1 MDHEN and CDR2 SYDVKM. The CDR3: CASSPSREDTEAFF. The CDR3 DNA reads as TGTGCCAGCAGTCCGAGCAGGGAAGACACTGAAGCTTTCTTT. The entire variable domain, with the rest obtained from reference TRBV28 and TRBJ1-1, is as follows: DVKVTQSSRYLVKRTGEKVFLECVQDMDHENMFWYRQDPGLGLRLIYFSYDVKMKEKGDIPEGYSVSREKKERFSLILESASTNQTSMYLCASSPSREDTEAFFGQGTRLTVV.

Regarding this clone: An end of the junction differs from the germline gene, which may be a read error. The chain has TRBV5-4 and TRBJ1-2, with a weak D call TRBD1 (5 bases). The CDR3 contains 11 residues. Germline V gene sequence: CDR1 SGHNT, CDR2 YYREEE (reference sequence). This CDR3 is CASSYRGLPYF. The DNA for the CDR3 is TGTGCCAGCAGTTACCGGGGCCTGCCTTACTTC.

This chain joins TRBV4-1 and TRBJ2-3, with D tentatively TRBD2 (7 bases). This CDR3 comprises 16 residues. Germline CDR1 is MGHRA and CDR2 is YSYEKL. V was cut by 0 bases and J by 1 base, with 11 bases left in between. The CDR3 sequence: CASSQDRGGGTDTQYF. In DNA form, the CDR3 reads TGCGCCAGCAGCCAAGACAGGGGAGGGGGCACAGATACGCAGTATTTT.

The rearrangement uses TRBV9 and TRBJ1-2, with 9 bases identical to TRBD1. V dropped 0 bases and J dropped 3; count of bases not matched to a gene: 3. The germline V gene encodes CDR1 SGDLS and CDR2 YYNGEE. The CDR3 runs to 15 residues. CDR3 coding DNA: TGTGCCAGCAGCGTAGGACAGGGGGAGTACTATGGCTACACCTTC. Its protein product is CASSVGQGEYYGYTF.

The rearrangement joins TRBV30 to TRBJ1-1; 8 bases match TRBD1. J was trimmed by 0 bases and V by 2 bases; bases with no gene match: 5. The CDR3 contains 15 residues. Germline V gene sequence: CDR1 GTSNPN, CDR2 SVGIG (reference sequence). CDR3 in amino acids: CAWSPPDRVNTEAFF. The CDR3 DNA is TGTGCCTGGAGTCCCCCGGACAGGGTGAACACTGAAGCTTTCTTT.

This clone was detected only once. The V and J genes are TRBV5-5 and TRBJ1-3; weak D call: TRBD1 (6 bases). The CDR3 totals 15 residues. Looked up from germline, CDR1 is SGHKS and CDR2 is YYEKEE (reference sequence). V dropped 4 bases and J dropped 5 bases, with 16 bases sitting between them. In nucleotides, the CDR3 is TGTGCCAGCAGCGCCTCGGGAGGGGGTAGAAACACCATATATTTT. Its protein product is CASSASGGGRNTIYF.